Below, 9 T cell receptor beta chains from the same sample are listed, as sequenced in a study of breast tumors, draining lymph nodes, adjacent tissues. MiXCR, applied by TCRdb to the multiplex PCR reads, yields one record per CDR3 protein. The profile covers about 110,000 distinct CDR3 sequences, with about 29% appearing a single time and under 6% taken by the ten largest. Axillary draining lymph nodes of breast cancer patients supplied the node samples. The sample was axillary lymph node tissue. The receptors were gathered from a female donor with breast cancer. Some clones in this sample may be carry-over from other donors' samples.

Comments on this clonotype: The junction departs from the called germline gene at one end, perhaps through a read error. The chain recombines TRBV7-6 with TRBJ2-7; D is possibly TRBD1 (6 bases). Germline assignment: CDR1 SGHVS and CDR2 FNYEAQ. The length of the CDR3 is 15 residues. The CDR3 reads CASSAGAYVTYEQCF. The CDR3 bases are TGTGCCAGCAGCGCAGGGGCATATGTGACCTACGAGCAGTGCTTC. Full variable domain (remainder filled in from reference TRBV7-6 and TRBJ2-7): GAGVSQSPRYKVTKRGQDVALRCDPISGHVSLYWYRQALGQGPEFLTYFNYEAQQDKSGLPNDRFSAERPEGSISTLTIQRTEQRDSAMYRCASSAGAYVTYEQCFGPGTRLTVT.

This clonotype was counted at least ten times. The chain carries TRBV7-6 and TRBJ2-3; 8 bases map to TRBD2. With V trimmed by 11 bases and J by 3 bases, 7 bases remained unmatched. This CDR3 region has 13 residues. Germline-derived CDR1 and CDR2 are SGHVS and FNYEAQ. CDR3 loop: CASRGGETDTQYF. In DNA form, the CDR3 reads TGTGCCTCCCGGGGGGGGGAGACAGATACGCAGTATTTT.

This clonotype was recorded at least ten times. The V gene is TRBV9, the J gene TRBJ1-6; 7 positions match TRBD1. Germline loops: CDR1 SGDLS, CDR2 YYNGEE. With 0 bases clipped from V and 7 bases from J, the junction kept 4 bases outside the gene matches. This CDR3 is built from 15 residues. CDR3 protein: CASSVEGARNSPLHF. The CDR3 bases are TGTGCCAGCAGCGTAGAGGGGGCACGGAATTCACCCCTCCACTTT.

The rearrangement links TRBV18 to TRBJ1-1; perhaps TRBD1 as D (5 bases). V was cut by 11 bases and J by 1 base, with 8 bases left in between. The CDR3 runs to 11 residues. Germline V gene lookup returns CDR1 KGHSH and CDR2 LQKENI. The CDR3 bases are TGTGCCGTGGGGACGAACACTGAAGCTTTCTTT. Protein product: CAVGTNTEAFF.

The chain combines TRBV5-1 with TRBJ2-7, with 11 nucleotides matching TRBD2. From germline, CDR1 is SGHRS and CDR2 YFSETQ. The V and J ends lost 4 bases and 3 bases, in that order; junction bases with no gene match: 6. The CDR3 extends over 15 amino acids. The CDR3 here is CASSPGTSGLYEQYF. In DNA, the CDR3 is TGCGCCAGCAGCCCAGGGACTAGCGGACTCTACGAGCAGTACTTC.

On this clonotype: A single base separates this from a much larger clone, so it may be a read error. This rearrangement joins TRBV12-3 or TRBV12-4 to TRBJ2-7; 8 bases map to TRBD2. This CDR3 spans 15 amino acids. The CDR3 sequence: CASSASGTSPYEQRF. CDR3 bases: TGTGCCAGCAGTGCTTCCGGGACTAGTCCCTACGAGCAGCGCTTC.

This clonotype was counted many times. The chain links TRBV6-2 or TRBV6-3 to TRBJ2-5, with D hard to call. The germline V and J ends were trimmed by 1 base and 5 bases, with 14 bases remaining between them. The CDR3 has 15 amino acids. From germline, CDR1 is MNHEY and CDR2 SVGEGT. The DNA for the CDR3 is TGTGCCAGCAGTTACTACCGAGCCCTAGGGGAGACCCAGTACTTC. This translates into CASSYYRALGETQYF.

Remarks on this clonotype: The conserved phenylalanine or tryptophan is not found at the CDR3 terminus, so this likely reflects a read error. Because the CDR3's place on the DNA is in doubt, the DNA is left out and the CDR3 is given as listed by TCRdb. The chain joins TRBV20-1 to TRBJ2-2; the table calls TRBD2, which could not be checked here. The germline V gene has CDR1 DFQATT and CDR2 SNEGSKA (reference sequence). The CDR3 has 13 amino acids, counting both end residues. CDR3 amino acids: CSARTSGAGELFL.

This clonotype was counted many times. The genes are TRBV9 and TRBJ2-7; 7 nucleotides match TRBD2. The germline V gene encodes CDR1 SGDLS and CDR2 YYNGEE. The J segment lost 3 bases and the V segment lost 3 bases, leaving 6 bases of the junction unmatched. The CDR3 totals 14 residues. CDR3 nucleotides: TGTGCCAGCAGCGCCGGGACTACCAACTACGAGCAGTACTTC. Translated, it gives CASSAGTTNYEQYF.